A selection of T cell receptor beta chains follows, all from one sample in a study of CXCR3-negative and CXCR3-positive naive CD8 T cells. TCRdb reprocessed the 5' RACE reads, keeping one entry per CDR3 protein, no DNA. This listing includes some 150,000 distinct CDR3 sequences. Sequenced material: naive CXCR3+ CD8+ T cells from blood. The receptors were sampled from a human donor in good health. Some clones in this sample may be carry-over from other donors' samples. Both conserved end residues are part of each CDR3.

TRBJ2-3	TRBV5-6	13	CASSLGETDTQYF
TRBJ2-7	TRBV20-1	13	CSASTGESYEQYF
TRBJ1-5	TRBV27	12	CASTSLGQPQHF
TRBJ1-2	TRBV9	15	CASSVARTSNYGYTF
TRBJ1-1	TRBV7-6	14	CASSLEDPGAEAFF
TRBJ2-7	TRBV29-1	14	CSVEGWGSSYEQYF
TRBJ1-5	TRBV27	13	CASSPDSYQPQHF
TRBJ2-1	TRBV7-9	18	CASSVSGTSGASYNEQFF
TRBJ2-7	TRBV7-2	14	CASSPIASSYEQYF
TRBJ2-5	TRBV29-1	16	CSVEPGGGGAYETQYF
TRBJ2-1	TRBV6-5	17	CASSYSPGQGAVNEQFF
TRBJ1-2	TRBV28	16	CASLSRTAGTNYGYTF
TRBJ1-5	TRBV7-9	18	CASSLADRGKDGNQPQHF
TRBJ1-2	TRBV7-9	17	CASSPVGAGNPYYGYTF
TRBJ1-2	TRBV20-1	14	CSARDLSANYGYTF
TRBJ1-1	TRBV14	13	CASSQGDGSEAFF